The table lists the clone carrying this T cell receptor (beta chain) with many counts. Antigen: not known. This record comes from a study of identical twins. General study results and limits: Abundant beta clonotypes from cord blood bore fewer insertions; memory repertoires lacked this pattern.

Germline V gives CDR1 MDHEN, CDR2 SYDVKM. The CDR3 contains 16 residues. V lost 2 bases to trimming and J lost 0 bases, with 13 bases between them. Healthy Caucasian donors formed the entire cohort. Unique molecular identifiers were present on cDNA, and template switching added a universal primer site. Each CDR3 protein is one row after TCRdb ran MiXCR on the 5' RACE reads. This table has 510,000 or so distinct CDR3 sequences, about 16% appearing once. These data were likewise used in another study, on yellow fever vaccine responses in identical twins.

The sample taken for sequencing was CD4+ T cells sorted from blood. The chain joins TRBV28 to TRBJ1-1; no firm D call. This receptor was identified in a woman between 18 and 29 years old in good health. The CDR3 DNA sequence: TGTGCCAGCAGTTTAGGAGTCTTTAGCATGAACACTGAAGCTTTCTTT. Its protein is CASSLGVFSMNTEAFF.